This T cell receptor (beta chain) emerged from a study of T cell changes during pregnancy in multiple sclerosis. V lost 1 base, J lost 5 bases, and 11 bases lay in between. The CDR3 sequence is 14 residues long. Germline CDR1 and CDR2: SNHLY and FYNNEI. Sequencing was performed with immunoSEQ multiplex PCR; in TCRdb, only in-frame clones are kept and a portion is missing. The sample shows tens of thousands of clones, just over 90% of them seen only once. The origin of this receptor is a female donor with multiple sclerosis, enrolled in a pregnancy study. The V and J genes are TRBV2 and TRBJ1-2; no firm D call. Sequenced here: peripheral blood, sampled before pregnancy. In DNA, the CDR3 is TGTGCCAGCAGTGAAGGAGGGTCGAGATATGGCTACACCTTC. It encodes CASSEGGSRYGYTF. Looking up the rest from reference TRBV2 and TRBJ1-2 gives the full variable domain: EPEVTQTPSHQVTQMGQEVILRCVPISNHLYFYWYRQILGQKVEFLVSFYNNEISEKSEIFDDQFSVERPDGSNFTLKIRSTKLEDSAMYFCASSEGGSRYGYTFGSGTRLTVV.